This T cell receptor (beta chain) is from a study of cytomegalovirus exposure and HLA in healthy donors. Primers for the PCR totalled 60 Vbeta and 13 Jbeta. The repertoire was sequenced with immunoSEQ multiplex PCR; TCRdb's copy has only in-frame clones and lacks some. Among fewer than 250,000 clones listed, under 80% were seen once. Trimming shortened V by 7 bases and J by 7 bases, and 14 bases separated the two germline ends. Germline lookup yields CDR1 GTSNPN and CDR2 SVGIG (reference sequence). The CDR3 is 13 amino acids. There were likely unrecorded immune exposures, though donors were nominally healthy when sampled.

The clonotype originates from a man between 25 and 39 years old in good health and CMV-seropositive. Specimen: PBMCs. The chain carries TRBV30 and TRBJ1-6; D unclear. CDR3 coding DNA: TGTGCCTCCCTCGAAGTACGGAATTCACCCCTCCACTTT. Translation: CASLEVRNSPLHF.